The TCR beta chain under discussion was sequenced for a study of blood T cell repertoires in COVID-19 (TCRdb year 2020). With regard to the full study: Samples covering the acute and convalescent phases of COVID-19 were provided by collaborators in the United States, Italy and Spain. Nearly every sample came with metadata listing a de-identified subject ID, COVID-19 status, age in years and sex. The prospective study material was composed of cDNA or gDNA derived from T cells, B-cell-depleted T cells, or PBMCs. The repertoires were released in a freely available public database intended as a resource for research on the immune response to SARS-CoV-2. Where available, HLA class I and class II types were obtained from metadata supplied by the sample provider rather than from assay-based typing. Samples came from the ongoing ImmuneRACE study (first 160 participants) plus 1,254 subjects from 6 global collaborators. Subjects who had been exposed to COVID-19, were actively infected with it, or had recovered from it provided the deeply sampled blood TCRbeta repertoires that made up the dataset. Broad study findings and their caveats: The quantity of clinical and demographic metadata differed by source and by participant and was supplied without curation.

A second Seattle source provided samples from volunteer blood donors who had recovered from COVID-19. Each collaborating institution followed its own protocols to collect whole blood in K2EDTA tubes. For TCRbeta analysis, collaborators shipped samples as frozen whole blood, isolated PBMCs, or DNA extracted from either of those sample types. TCRbeta CDR3 regions were amplified from genomic DNA using the immunoSEQ Assay, a bias-controlled multiplex PCR. On the study's bioinformatics: The number of nucleated cells in each sample was estimated by amplification of reference gene primers within the assay. To quantify the absolute abundance of each unique TCRbeta CDR3 rearrangement, sequence reads were collapsed and filtered. For each sample, productive Simpson clonality was calculated by taking the square root of Simpson's diversity index across productive rearrangements. TCRdb stores this immuneACCESS table with in-frame sequences only. Part of the clones is absent; in the studies checked, under half of the shortfall reflects unresolved V genes, and no reason is known for the rest. The V and J calls and clone size come from that table; D and trimming were worked out from the DNA. In all, the sample holds fewer than 450,000 clones, and about 93% of those were seen once. The ten biggest clones cover roughly 3% of the sample.

Inclusive of the bounding cysteine and phenylalanine, the CDR3 is 16 residues long. This entry keeps only the CDR3 DNA: 48 bases, framed from base 1. Taken from the germline V gene, the CDR1 and CDR2 loops are SGDLS and YYNGEE. Trimming accounts for 4 bases at V and 0 bases at J, while the number of junction bases matched to no gene is 6. Comments on this clone: Its antigen remains undetermined. No base quality values were provided; no much bigger clone lies one nucleotide off.

The sequence came from a woman aged 18 to 35 who had recovered from COVID-19. The sample consisted of peripheral blood. The chain couples TRBV9 to TRBJ1-3; the central 8 bases match TRBD1. The DNA sequence is as follows: TGTGCCAGCAGCCTGAGGGACAGGAGCTCTGGAAACACCATATATTTT. This sequence encodes CASSLRDRSSGNTIYF.